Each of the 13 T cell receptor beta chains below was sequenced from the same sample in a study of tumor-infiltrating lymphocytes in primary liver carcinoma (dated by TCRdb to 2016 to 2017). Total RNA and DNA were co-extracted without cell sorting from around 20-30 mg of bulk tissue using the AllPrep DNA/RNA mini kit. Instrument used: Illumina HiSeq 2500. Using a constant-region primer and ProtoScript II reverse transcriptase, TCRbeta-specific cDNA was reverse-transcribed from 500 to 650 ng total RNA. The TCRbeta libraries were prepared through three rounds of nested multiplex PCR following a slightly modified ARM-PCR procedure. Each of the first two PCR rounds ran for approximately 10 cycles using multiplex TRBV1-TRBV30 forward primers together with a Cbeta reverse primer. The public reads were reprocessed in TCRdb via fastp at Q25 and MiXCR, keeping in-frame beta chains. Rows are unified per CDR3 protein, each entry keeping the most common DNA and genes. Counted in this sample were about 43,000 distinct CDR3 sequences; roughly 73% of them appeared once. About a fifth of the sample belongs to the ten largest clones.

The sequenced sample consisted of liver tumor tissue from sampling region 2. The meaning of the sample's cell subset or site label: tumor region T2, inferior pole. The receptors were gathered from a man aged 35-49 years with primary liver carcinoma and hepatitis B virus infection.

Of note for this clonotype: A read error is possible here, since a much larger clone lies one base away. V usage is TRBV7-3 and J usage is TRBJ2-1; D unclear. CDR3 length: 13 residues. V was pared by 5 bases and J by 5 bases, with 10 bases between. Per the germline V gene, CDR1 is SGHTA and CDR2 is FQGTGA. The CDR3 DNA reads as TGTGCCAGCAGCCTCGGATACAACAATGAGCAGTTCTTC. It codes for CASSLGYNNEQFF.

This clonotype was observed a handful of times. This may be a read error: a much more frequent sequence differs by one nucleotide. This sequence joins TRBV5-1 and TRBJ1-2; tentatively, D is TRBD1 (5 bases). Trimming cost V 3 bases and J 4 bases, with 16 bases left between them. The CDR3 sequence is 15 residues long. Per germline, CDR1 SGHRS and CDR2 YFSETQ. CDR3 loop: CASSYGGGTGYGYTF. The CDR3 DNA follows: TGCGCCAGCAGCTACGGCGGGGGAACGGGCTATGGCTACACCTTC.

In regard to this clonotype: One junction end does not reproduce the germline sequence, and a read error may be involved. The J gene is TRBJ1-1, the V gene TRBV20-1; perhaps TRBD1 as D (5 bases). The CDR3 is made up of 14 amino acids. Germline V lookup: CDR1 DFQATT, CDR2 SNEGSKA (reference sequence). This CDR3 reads CSARDPSRGPEALF. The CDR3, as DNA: TGCAGTGCTAGAGATCCCTCACGGGGCCCTGAAGCTCTCTTT.

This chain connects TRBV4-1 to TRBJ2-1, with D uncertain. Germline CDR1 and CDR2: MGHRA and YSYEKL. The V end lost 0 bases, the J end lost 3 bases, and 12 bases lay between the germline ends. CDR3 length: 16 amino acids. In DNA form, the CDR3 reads TGCGCCAGCAGCCAAGAAGCAGTGACCGACTACAATGAGCAGTTCTTC. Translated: CASSQEAVTDYNEQFF.

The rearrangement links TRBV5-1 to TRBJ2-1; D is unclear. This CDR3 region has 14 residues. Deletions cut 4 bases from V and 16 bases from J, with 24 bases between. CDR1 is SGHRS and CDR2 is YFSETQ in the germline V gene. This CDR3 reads CASSHGLEAGYCFF. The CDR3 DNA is TGCGCCAGCAGCCACGGGCTGGAAGCCGGGTATTGCTTCTTC.

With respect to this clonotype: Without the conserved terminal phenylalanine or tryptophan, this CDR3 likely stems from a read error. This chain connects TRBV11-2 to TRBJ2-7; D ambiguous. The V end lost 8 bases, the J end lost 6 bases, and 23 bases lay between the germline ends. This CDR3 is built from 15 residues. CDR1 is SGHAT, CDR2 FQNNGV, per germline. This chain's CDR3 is CASYSGRLYAREQYL. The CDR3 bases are TGTGCCAGCTACTCCGGACGGCTATACGCGCGCGAGCAGTACTTG.

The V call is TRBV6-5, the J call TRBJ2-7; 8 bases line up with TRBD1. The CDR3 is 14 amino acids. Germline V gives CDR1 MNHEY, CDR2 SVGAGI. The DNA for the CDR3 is TGTGTCAGAAGCGCGGCAGGGGGCGAGTACGAGCAGTACTTC. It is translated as CVRSAAGGEYEQYF.

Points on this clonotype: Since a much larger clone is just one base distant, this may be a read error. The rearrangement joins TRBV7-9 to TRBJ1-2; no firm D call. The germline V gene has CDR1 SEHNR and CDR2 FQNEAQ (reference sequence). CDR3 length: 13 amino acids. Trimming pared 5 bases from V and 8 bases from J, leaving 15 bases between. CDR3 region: CASSRQDLGGYTF. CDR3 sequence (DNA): TGTGCCAGCAGCCGCCAGGACCTCGGGGGCTACACCTTC.

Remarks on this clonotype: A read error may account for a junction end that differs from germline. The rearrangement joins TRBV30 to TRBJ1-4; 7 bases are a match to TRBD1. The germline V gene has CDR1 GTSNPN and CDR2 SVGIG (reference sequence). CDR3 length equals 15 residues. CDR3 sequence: CTCTDRGRGDEKLFF. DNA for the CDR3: TGTACCTGCACAGATAGGGGGCGAGGGGATGAAAAACTGTTTTTT.

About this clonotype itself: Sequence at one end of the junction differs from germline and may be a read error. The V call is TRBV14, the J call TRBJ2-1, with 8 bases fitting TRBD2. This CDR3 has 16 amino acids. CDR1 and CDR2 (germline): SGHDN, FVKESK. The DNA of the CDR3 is TGTGTCAGCAGTGCCGTAGCGGGATGGGTAAACAATGAGCAGCTATTC. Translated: CVSSAVAGWVNNEQLF.

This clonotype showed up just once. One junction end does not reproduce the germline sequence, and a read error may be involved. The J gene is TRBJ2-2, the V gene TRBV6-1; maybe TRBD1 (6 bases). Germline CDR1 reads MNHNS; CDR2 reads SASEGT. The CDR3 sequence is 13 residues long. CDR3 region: CVSRTGNTGELFF. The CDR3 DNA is TGTGTCAGCAGAACAGGGAACACCGGGGAGCTGTTTTTC.

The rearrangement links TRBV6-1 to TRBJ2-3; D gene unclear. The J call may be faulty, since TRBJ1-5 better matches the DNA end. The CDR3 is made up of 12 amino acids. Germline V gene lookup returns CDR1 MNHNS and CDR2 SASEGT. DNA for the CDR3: TGTGCCAGCGAGCCCAGCAGAGATACGCAGCATTTT. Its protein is CASEPSRDTQHF.

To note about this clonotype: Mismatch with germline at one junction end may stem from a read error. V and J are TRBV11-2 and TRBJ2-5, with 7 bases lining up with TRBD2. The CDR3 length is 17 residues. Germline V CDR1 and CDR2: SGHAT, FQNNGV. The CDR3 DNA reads TGTACCAGCAGCTTAGGGCTGTCTAGTGGGAGGGATGAGACCCAGTACTTC. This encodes CTSSLGLSSGRDETQYF.